This T cell receptor beta chain is from a study of cytomegalovirus exposure and HLA in healthy donors (dated by TCRdb to about 2017). For the wider study: An earlier analysis of some 620 of the donors reported about 300 Gb of sequence data and 117 million unique TCR beta sequences obtained from about 180 million T cells. The study was designed to test whether signatures of past pathogen exposure could be identified by cataloging public T cell receptors. All discovery cohort repertoires had been generated using a single sequencing platform. Of the approximately 400 genotyped donors, 80% to 90% were placed in the genetic ancestry cluster associated with self-reported Caucasian donors. The study used immunosequencing to profile the T cell repertoires of 670 or so subjects and linked those repertoires to cytomegalovirus serostatus. HLA typing covered class I and class II loci at four-digit resolution. An early release covering just under 650 HLA-typed donors comprised approximately 290 gigabases of sequencing data and tens of millions of unique TCR sequences. To study patterns of TCR occurrence, a later analysis re-analyzed previously published TCR beta repertoires from 600 to 750 donors and added high-resolution HLA genotyping. To predict cytomegalovirus infection status, the study combined high-throughput TCR immunosequencing, statistical association of individual TCRs with disease status, and machine learning. The number of donors typed differed by locus, with 629-630 for A, B, C, DRB1 and DQB1, around 560 for DQA1, over 600 for DPA1, and some 440 for DPB1. Several DR-DQ haplotypes were handled as single units for association and clustering, since linkage in the cohort was strong. Rather than using new phenotypic data, the later analysis identified candidate immune exposures from TCR beta sequences and from how often those sequences occurred across donors. Alongside the repertoire data, information on donor age, sex, ethnicity and CMV serostatus was compiled. Among about 390 genotyped donors of the cohort, an average of about 240,000 unique TCR beta nucleotide sequences were sequenced per donor, around 20% of them non-productive. Along with the approximately 650-subject first cohort, a separate validation cohort of 120 different subjects was used. In a later genetic analysis, genome-wide SNP genotypes for about 55% of the roughly 700 donors were used, and that subset was treated as a discovery cohort. To decide whether each TCR beta V gene segment behaved as functional or pseudogenic, an earlier analysis of 587 of the donors relied on high-throughput TCR beta sequencing. What the research found in general, with its limitations: A later analysis associated 16,951 TCR beta sequences with specific HLA alleles at a false discovery rate of 0.05. Most TCR sequences were seen in very few donors, while some public TCRs were found in many individuals. A further reported finding was that TCR beta sequences accurately predicted the HLA-A and HLA-B alleles for most subjects in the first cohort. In the study, 164 TCR beta chains were listed as associated with cytomegalovirus. Roughly uniform sequencing depth across donors was assumed in presence/absence analyses, although this assumption may not hold. Compared with the roughly 700-donor mean, donors in an Asian-associated ancestry cluster had fewer N-insertions in productive TCRs, according to a later genetic analysis. In a later analysis, HLA-associated TCR beta chains showed more clonal expansion and lower generation probabilities than non-associated chains that were equally common. A later analysis found that TCR association rates varied across HLA loci, with DRB1 alleles showing the most associated TCRs and HLA-C alleles the fewest. In an earlier analysis of some 500 of the donors, most TCR beta V segments appeared in productive rearrangements about 90% or about 30% of the time, broadly matching IMGT annotations. V-gene and J-gene trimming of TCR beta chains was associated with a missense DCLRE1C variant in a later genetic analysis, and the association was replicated in an independent cohort. This cohort had only TCR beta chains sequenced, and the lack of alpha or paired-chain data limited which features could be detected. Because counts were too low, 15 or so rarely observed V segments, including chromosome 9 orphons, were excluded from the earlier analysis of a few hundred of the donors. HLA typing was unavailable for some donors at each locus, so association tests used only the typed subset. Some IMGT-functional V segments, including TRBV6-2 and TRBV6-3, could not be told apart with the 87-base-pair reads, so those segments were excluded. Cytomegalovirus status was reported to be diagnosed by the classifier with high specificity and sensitivity in both the original and validation cohorts. CMV serostatus was the only immune exposure information available for the cohort. A few of the identified cytomegalovirus-associated TCR beta chains were confirmed in vitro to be specific for cytomegalovirus antigens. According to a later analysis, parvovirus B19, influenza, CMV and Epstein-Barr virus appeared linked to several top co-occurrence clusters. Strong co-occurrence of HLA alleles, especially DR and DQ, made assigning TCR associations to individual alleles difficult. Correlated functional status among segregating V segments might reflect linkage disequilibrium, but an unknown experimental factor could not be ruled out. A group of highly shared sequence variants was considered likely to be a technical artifact of the sequencing pipeline. The authors suggested that the approach could potentially be extended to other disease states and immunological phenotypes. A later analysis found that most CMV-associated TCR beta chains appeared HLA-restricted, with HLA associations seemingly driven largely by CMV exposure.

In total, over 600 healthy bone marrow donors made up the cohort. All cohort members were sampled while nominally healthy, although unrecorded immune exposures were likely present. The donor was CMV seropositive and was included in the group of 270 or so seropositive cohort members. A peripheral blood sample was collected from each donor, and TCR beta sequencing was performed on peripheral blood mononuclear cells. The Qiagen DNeasy Blood Extraction Kit was used to extract genomic DNA from the blood cell samples. Library preparation employed the immunoSEQ multiplex PCR assay. The multiplex PCR relied on a mix of 60 forward primers for TCR Vbeta segments and 13 reverse primers for TCR Jbeta segments. The CDR3 region of rearranged TCR beta genes was amplified from genomic DNA with a multiplex PCR assay. On the Illumina HiSeq System, the amplified TCR beta libraries were sequenced as 87-base-pair reads. The published analysis was carried out like this. A later analysis counted approximately 74 million unique TCR beta chains across the 670 or so repertoires, and 10 million to 11 million of these chains were shared by at least two donors. To remove PCR and sequencing errors, raw reads were error-corrected and collapsed into unique sequences using a nearest-neighbor algorithm that merged closely related sequences. Alignment of CDR3 sequences to IMGT reference sequences was used to assign V, D and J gene segments. For a sequence to be retained, a match of at least six nucleotides to both a V gene segment and a J gene segment was required. Rearrangements were called productive when the CDR3 lacked stop codons and stayed in frame with V and J; all others were non-productive. Following IMGT convention, CDR3 was defined as the stretch from the second conserved V-encoded cysteine up to the conserved J-encoded phenylalanine. In an earlier analysis of more than 550 of the donors, sequences lacking an unambiguous match to a single V gene segment were excluded. An earlier analysis of over 450 of the donors classified V segments as functional when productive rearrangements were above 56.7% and as segregating when the standard deviation between donors was above 5%. A statistical classification framework was built for diagnosing cytomegalovirus status from the catalog of TCR beta chain sequences. V and J gene assignment, in a later analysis, came from comparing TCR nucleotide sequences with IMGT/GENE-DB human TR gene sequences. The TCRdist pipeline was used in a later analysis to assign CDR3 sequences and most-parsimonious VDJ recombination scenarios. In a later analysis, each TCR beta chain was defined by its CDR3 amino acid sequence together with its V-gene family, and reads lacking a unique V-gene family were excluded. To address suspected cross-contamination and a sequencing artifact, a later analysis removed a few hundred highly shared, low-generation-probability nucleotide sequences. In a later analysis, a clonal expansion index was calculated for each public chain from normalized within-repertoire ranks of inferred template counts. Generation probabilities in a later analysis came from a VDJ recombination model fitted to out-of-frame rearrangements, and those results were checked against IGoR. A later analysis scored TCR-TCR, TCR-HLA and TCR-CMV co-occurrence with hypergeometric tests, applying a repertoire-size bias correction to TCR pairs. To estimate false discovery rates, a later analysis permuted the HLA or CMV assignments 20 times. In a later analysis, co-occurring TCRs were grouped using DBSCAN, with TCRdist sequence similarity added in when clustering inside HLA-allele-positive subsets. Repertoires with fewer than 30,000 or more than 120,000 public chains were left out of co-occurrence clustering, as were four to six repertoires with anomalous nucleotide sharing. In its TCRdb copy, this immuneACCESS table keeps in-frame sequences only and misses some clones. Where compared with another copy, unresolved V genes explain less than half of these, and the others have no known cause. That table is the source of V, J and clone size, and D and trimming were worked out from the DNA. Across this sample there are 150,000 to 200,000 clones, with 82% seen only once. Around 6.3% of the sample belongs to the ten largest clones.

Trimming accounts for 0 bases at V and 7 bases at J, while the number of junction bases matched to no gene is 7. The germline V gene yields MRHNA for CDR1 and SNTAGT for CDR2. Reading from cysteine to phenylalanine, the CDR3 counts 15 amino acids. Just CDR3 DNA is preserved here, 45 bases in frame from base 1. In the case of this clone: Its antigen remains unidentified. Base-call qualities are not available, and no considerably larger clone is one nucleotide away.

Sequencing was done on a sample of PBMCs. The source is a woman between 50 and 59 years old in good health and CMV-seropositive. Recombination linked TRBV6-4 to TRBJ1-2; TRBD1 matches 8 bases in the middle. The CDR3 has the sequence CASSDSPGGFSGYTF. The DNA is TGTGCCAGCAGTGACTCCCCAGGGGGCTTCTCTGGCTACACCTTC.